This T cell receptor (beta chain) was found in a study of PD-1 blockade in classical Hodgkin lymphoma. Every patient was affected by relapse after autologous stem cell transplantation, while exposure to brentuximab vedotin was not uniform. The assay was immunoSEQ multiplex PCR, and TCRdb's table has in-frame clones only and misses some. The repertoire holds around 11,000 clones, with approximately 82% as singletons. The V gene end was trimmed by 4 bases and the J gene end by 6 bases; junction bases not matched to a gene: 6. From germline, CDR1 is SGHTA and CDR2 FQGNSA. The CDR3 has 15 amino acids. The chain combines TRBV7-2 with TRBJ1-5, with 10 bases identical to TRBD1. The material was peripheral blood mononuclear cells (PBMCs), obtained before the second cycle of nivolumab. This TCR came from a human donor with classical Hodgkin lymphoma. The CDR3, as DNA: TGTGCCAGCAGCTCGAGACAGGGGGCCGGTCAGCCCCAGCATTTT. Translation: CASSSRQGAGQPQHF.